This T cell receptor beta chain is drawn from a study of T cell changes during pregnancy in multiple sclerosis. Generated by immunoSEQ multiplex PCR, the TCRdb table keeps only in-frame clones and is missing some. In the table there are tens of thousands of clones, almost 90% of which are singletons. The CDR3 has 17 residues. Trimming took 0 bases from V and 2 from J; bases not matched to a gene: 1. CDR1 and CDR2 from the germline V gene are SGHNT and YYREEE (reference sequence). Sequencing used peripheral blood, obtained in the first trimester of pregnancy. The chain is built from TRBV5-4 and TRBJ2-1, with 14 nucleotides matching TRBD2. This sequence originates from a female donor in good health, enrolled as a control in a pregnancy study. Here the CDR3 reads CASSLETSGRAYNEQFF. The CDR3, as DNA: TGTGCCAGCAGCTTGGAGACTAGCGGGAGGGCCTACAATGAGCAGTTCTTC. Combining the CDR3 with reference TRBV5-4 and TRBJ2-1 gives the whole variable domain ETGVTQSPTHLIKTRGQQVTLRCSSQSGHNTVSWYQQALGQGPQFIFQYYREEENGRGNFPPRFSGLQFPNYSSELNVNALELDDSALYLCASSLETSGRAYNEQFFGPGTRLTVL.